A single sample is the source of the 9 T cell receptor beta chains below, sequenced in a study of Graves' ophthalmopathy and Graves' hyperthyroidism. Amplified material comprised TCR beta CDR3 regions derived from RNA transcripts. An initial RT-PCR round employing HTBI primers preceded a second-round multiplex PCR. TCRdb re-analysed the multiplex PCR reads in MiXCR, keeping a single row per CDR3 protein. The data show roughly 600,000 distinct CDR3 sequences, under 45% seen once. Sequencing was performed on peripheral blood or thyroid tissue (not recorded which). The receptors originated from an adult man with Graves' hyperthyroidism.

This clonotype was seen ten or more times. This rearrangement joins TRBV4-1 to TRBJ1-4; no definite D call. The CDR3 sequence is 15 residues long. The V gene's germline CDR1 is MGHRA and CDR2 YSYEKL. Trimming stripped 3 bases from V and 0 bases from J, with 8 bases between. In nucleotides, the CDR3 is TGCGCCAGCAGCCACCGACATACAACTAATGAAAAACTGTTTTTT. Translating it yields CASSHRHTTNEKLFF.

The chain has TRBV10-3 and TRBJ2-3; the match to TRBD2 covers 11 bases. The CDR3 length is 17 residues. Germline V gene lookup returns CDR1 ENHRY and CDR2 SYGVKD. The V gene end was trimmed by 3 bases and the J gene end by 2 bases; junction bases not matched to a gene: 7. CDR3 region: CAISDTSGGAVTDTQYF. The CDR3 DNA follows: TGTGCCATCAGTGATACTAGCGGGGGAGCCGTCACAGATACGCAGTATTTT.

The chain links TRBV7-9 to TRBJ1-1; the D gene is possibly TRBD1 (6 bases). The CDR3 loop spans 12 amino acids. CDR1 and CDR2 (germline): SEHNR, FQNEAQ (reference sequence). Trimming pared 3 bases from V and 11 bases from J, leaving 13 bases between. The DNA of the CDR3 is TGTGCCAGCAGCTTGGTCCACAGGGAGGCTTTCTTT. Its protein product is CASSLVHREAFF. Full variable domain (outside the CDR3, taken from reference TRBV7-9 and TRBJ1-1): DTGVSQNPRHKITKRGQNVTFRCDPISEHNRLYWYRQTLGQGPEFLTYFQNEAQLEKSRLLSDRFSAERPKGSFSTLEIQRTEQGDSAMYLCASSLVHREAFFGQGTRLTVV.

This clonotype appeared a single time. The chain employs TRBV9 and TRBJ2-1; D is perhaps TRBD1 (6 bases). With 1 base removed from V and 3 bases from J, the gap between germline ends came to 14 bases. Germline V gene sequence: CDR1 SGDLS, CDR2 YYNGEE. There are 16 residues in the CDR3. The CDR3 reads CASSVKVQGLYNEQFF. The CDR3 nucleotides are TGTGCCAGCAGCGTAAAGGTGCAGGGGCTCTACAATGAGCAGTTCTTC.

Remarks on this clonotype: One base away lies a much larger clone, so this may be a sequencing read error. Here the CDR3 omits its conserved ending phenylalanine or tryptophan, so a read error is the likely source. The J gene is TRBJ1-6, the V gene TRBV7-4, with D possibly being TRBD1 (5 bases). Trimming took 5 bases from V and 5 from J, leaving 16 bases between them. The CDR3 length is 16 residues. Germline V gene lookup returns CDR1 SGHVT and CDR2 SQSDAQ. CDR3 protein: CASSQKLGENNSPLHL. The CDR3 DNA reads TGTGCCAGCAGCCAAAAGCTAGGGGAAAATAATTCACCCCTCCACCTT.

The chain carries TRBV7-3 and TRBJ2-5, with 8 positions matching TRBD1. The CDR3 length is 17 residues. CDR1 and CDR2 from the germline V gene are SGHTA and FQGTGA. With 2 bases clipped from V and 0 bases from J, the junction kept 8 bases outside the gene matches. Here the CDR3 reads CASSLAGQGMDQETQYF. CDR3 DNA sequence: TGTGCCAGCAGCTTAGCAGGACAGGGTATGGACCAAGAGACCCAGTACTTC. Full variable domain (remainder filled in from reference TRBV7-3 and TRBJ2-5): GAGVSQTPSNKVTEKGKYVELRCDPISGHTALYWYRQSLGQGPEFLIYFQGTGAADDSGLPNDRFFAVRPEGSVSTLKIQRTERGDSAVYLCASSLAGQGMDQETQYFGPGTRLLVL.

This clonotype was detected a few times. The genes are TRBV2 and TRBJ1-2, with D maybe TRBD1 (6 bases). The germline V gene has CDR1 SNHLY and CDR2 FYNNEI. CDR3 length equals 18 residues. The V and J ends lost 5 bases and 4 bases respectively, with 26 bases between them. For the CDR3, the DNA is TGTGCCAGCAGTTTATCGGGTCTGGGCAGGGGTAAATCCTATGGCTACACCTTC. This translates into CASSLSGLGRGKSYGYTF.

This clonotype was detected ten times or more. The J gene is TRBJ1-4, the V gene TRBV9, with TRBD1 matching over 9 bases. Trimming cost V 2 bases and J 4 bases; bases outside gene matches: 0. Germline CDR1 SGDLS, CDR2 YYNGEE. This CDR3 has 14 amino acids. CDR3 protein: CASSVDRGNEKLFF. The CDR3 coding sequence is TGTGCCAGCAGCGTGGACAGGGGTAATGAAAAACTGTTTTTT.

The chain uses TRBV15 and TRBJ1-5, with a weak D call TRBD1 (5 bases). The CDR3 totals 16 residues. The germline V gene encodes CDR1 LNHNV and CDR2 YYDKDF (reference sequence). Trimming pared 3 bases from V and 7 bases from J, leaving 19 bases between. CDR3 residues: CATSSEWVGTVQPQHF. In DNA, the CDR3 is TGTGCCACCAGCAGTGAATGGGTCGGGACCGTCCAGCCCCAGCATTTT.